This TCR beta chain stems from a study of T cell repertoires in cytomegalovirus infection. Study overall: Newly reported HLA-C-restricted and thoroughly characterized HLA-B-restricted CMV epitopes were employed. Based on public TCR beta signatures, there were indications of CMV infection and of a matching HLA type. General study findings and limits: Clonotypes of TCR beta that were HLA-C-restricted and CMV-specific dominated the ex vivo response.

From the reads, TCRdb called clonotypes with MiXCR, one entry per CDR3 protein. The repertoire has approximately 1,000,000 distinct CDR3 sequences, 30% to 40% of them found once; the top ten carry over 12%. V shed 11 bases and J shed 5 bases, with 22 bases lying between them. The CDR3 is made up of 15 amino acids. The germline gives CDR1 MNHNY, CDR2 SVGAGI (reference sequence). The sample holds a few counts of this clonotype. Its antigen remains unidentified. The sequence was collected from a human donor in good health (CMV status not recorded). Some clones in this sample may be carry-over from other donors' samples. The starting material was cultured CD8+ T cells from PBMCs, obtained from culture after CMV antigen stimulation. The V and J genes are TRBV6-6 and TRBJ2-1, with D perhaps TRBD2 (7 bases). CDR3 region: CAGGGGRSWDNEQFF. DNA of the CDR3: TGTGCCGGGGGCGGGGGTAGGTCGTGGGACAATGAGCAGTTCTTC.